This T cell receptor beta chain was captured by sequencing in a study of identical twins. This clonotype was seen a handful of times. The antigen is not known. A universal primer site was created by template switching, with the cDNA bearing unique molecular identifiers. In TCRdb, the 5' RACE reads were re-called with MiXCR into one record per CDR3 protein. The data show 250,000 to 350,000 distinct CDR3 sequences, roughly 9% seen once. Study conclusions and caveats: Models underestimated out-of-frame TCR alpha sharing in monozygotic twins. Cord blood's abundant beta clonotypes had fewer insertions, unlike memory repertoires.

The sample also formed part of further work on yellow fever vaccine responses in identical twins.

The sequence came from a woman younger than 35 in good health. What was sequenced was CD8+ T cells sorted from blood.

CDR3 DNA sequence: TGTGCCAGCAGTCCCCTCCCCGGACGCGGCTCCTACGAGCAGTACTTC. Amino acids: CASSPLPGRGSYEQYF. The chain uses TRBV27 and TRBJ2-7; no definite D call. V lost 5 bases to trimming and J lost 0 bases, with 17 bases between them. The CDR3 contains 16 residues. Germline CDR1 is MNHEY and CDR2 is SMNVEV (reference sequence).